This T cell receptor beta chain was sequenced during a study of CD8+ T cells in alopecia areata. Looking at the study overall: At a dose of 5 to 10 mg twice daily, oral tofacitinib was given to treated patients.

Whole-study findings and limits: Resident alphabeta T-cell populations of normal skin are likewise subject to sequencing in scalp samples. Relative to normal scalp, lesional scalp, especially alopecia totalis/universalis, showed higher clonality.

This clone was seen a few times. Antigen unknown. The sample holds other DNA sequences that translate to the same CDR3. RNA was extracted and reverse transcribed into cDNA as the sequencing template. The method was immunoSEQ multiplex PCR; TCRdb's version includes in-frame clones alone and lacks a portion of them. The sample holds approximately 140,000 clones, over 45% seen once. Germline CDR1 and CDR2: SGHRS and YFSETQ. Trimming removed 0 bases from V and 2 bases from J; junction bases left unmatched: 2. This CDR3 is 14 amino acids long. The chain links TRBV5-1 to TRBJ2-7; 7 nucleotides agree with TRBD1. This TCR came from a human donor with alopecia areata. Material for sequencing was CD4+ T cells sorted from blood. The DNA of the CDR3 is TGCGCCAGCAGCTTGGGGCAGGGGGCCTACGAGCAGTACTTC. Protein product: CASSLGQGAYEQYF.